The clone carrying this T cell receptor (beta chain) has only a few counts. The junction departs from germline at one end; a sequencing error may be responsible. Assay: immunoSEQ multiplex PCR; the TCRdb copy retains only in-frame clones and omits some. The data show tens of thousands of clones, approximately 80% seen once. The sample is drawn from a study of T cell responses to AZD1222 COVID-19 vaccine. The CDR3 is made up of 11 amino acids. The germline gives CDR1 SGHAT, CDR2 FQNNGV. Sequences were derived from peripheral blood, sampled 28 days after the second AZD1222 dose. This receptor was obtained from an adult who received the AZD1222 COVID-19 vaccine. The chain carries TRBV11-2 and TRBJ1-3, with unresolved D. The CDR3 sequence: CASSSGNTIYF. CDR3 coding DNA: TGTGCCAGTAGCTCTGGAAACACCATATATTTT.